A selection of T cell receptor beta chains follows, all from one sample in a study of blood T cell repertoires in COVID-19. The protocol was immunoSEQ multiplex PCR, while the TCRdb copy is restricted to in-frame clones and leaves out a portion. The sample lists about 130,000 clones, around four fifths occurring once. The sample comprised PBMCs or T cells enriched from blood (not recorded which). These receptor sequences come from a man aged 35 to 55 with acute COVID-19. The CDR3 runs from the conserved cysteine through the conserved F or W. The D gene is left open where the match is weak. Not every row has a clone size; where given, it reads once, few, many or a size class.

>12|TRBV27|.|TRBJ2-7|.
CASTSGFGEQYF
TGTGCCAGCACCTCAGGGTTCGGCGAGCAGTACTTC
>16|TRBV28|TRBD1|TRBJ2-7|once
CASSPYWGQGGYEQYF
TGTGCCAGCAGTCCCTACTGGGGACAGGGGGGGTACGAGCAGTACTTC
>15|TRBV5-6|.|TRBJ2-3|.
CASSLWTLNSDTQYF
TGTGCCAGCAGCCTTTGGACTCTGAACTCAGATACGCAGTATTTT
>15|TRBV28|.|TRBJ2-7|.
CASSMGQPSSYEQYF
TGTGCCAGCAGTATGGGGCAGCCGAGCTCCTACGAGCAGTACTTC
>14|TRBV6-5|TRBD2|TRBJ2-2|.
CASGNPGGTGELFF
TGTGCCAGCGGAAACCCGGGGGGCACCGGGGAGCTGTTTTTT
>12|TRBV18|.|TRBJ2-5|.
CASSPGGETQYF
TGTGCCAGCTCACCAGGGGGGGAGACCCAGTACTTC
>15|TRBV11-3|TRBD1|TRBJ2-5|.
CASSKDRGPQETQYF
TGTGCCAGCAGCAAAGACAGGGGGCCTCAAGAGACCCAGTACTTC
>15|TRBV18|.|TRBJ1-1|.
CASSPSTGGDTEAFF
TGTGCCAGCTCACCATCGACAGGTGGGGACACTGAAGCTTTCTTT
>17|TRBV19|TRBD2|TRBJ2-7|.
CASRRAASGSETYEQYF
TGTGCCAGTAGGCGGGCGGCTAGCGGGAGCGAAACCTACGAGCAGTACTTC
>13|TRBV6-5|.|TRBJ2-7|.
CASSYPGAYEQYF
TGTGCCAGCAGTTACCCAGGGGCCTACGAGCAGTACTTC
>15|TRBV6-8|.|TRBJ2-7|.
CASSLGPRETYEQYF
TGTGCCAGCAGCCTCGGACCAAGGGAGACCTACGAGCAGTACTTC
>15|TRBV28|TRBD2|TRBJ2-7|.
CASSLRTSGIYEQYF
TGTGCCAGCAGTTTACGAACTAGCGGGATCTACGAGCAGTACTTC
>14|TRBV7-3|.|TRBJ1-6|.
CASSLQGFNSPLHF
TGTGCCAGCAGCCTCCAGGGGTTCAATTCACCCCTCCACTTT
>16|TRBV28|TRBD2|TRBJ2-2|.
CASSRTSAPNTGELFF
TGTGCCAGCAGCCGGACTAGCGCCCCGAACACCGGGGAGCTGTTTTTT
>13|TRBV11-3|.|TRBJ2-2|.
CASSSPFGGELFF
TGTGCCAGCAGCTCCCCATTCGGCGGGGAGCTGTTTTTT
>15|TRBV18|TRBD1|TRBJ2-7|.
CASSPGQGGIYEQYF
TGTGCCAGCTCACCGGGACAGGGAGGAATCTACGAGCAGTACTTC
>17|TRBV9|TRBD2|TRBJ2-6|.
CASSARAGGAGANVLTF
TGTGCCAGCAGCGCCCGCGCGGGGGGCGCTGGGGCCAACGTCCTGACTTTC